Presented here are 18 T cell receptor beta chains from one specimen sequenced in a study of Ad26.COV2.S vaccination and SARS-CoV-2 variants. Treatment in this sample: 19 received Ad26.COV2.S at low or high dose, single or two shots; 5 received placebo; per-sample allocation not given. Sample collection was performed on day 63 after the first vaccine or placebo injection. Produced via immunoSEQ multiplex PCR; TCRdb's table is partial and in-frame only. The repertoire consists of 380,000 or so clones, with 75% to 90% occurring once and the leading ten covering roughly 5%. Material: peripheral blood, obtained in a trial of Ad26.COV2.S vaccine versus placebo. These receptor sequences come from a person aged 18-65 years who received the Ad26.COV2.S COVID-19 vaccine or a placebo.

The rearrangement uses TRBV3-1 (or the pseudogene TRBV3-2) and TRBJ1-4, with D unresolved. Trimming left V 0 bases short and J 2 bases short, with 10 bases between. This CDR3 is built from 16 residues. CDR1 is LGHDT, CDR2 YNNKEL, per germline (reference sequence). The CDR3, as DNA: TGTGCCAGCAGCCAAGATTTTGGGTCGACTAATGAAAAACTGTTTTTT. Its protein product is CASSQDFGSTNEKLFF.

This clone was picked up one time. CDR3 DNA sequence: TGTGCCAGCAGAACGGGGCTTACCGCGAACACCGGGGAGCTGTTTTTT. Its translation: CASRTGLTANTGELFF. The chain employs TRBV6-6 and TRBJ2-2, with D possibly being TRBD1 or TRBD2 (5 bases each). Germline V lookup: CDR1 MNHNY, CDR2 SVGAGI (reference sequence). The CDR3 has 16 residues. V lost 6 bases to trimming and J lost 0 bases, with 14 bases between them.

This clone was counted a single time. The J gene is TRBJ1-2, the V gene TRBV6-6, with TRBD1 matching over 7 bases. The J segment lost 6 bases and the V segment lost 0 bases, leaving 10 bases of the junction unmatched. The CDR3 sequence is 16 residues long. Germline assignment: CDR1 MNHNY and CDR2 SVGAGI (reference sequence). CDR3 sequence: CASSYSHRQGRDGYTF. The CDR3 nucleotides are TGTGCCAGCAGTTACTCCCACCGACAGGGACGAGATGGCTACACCTTC.

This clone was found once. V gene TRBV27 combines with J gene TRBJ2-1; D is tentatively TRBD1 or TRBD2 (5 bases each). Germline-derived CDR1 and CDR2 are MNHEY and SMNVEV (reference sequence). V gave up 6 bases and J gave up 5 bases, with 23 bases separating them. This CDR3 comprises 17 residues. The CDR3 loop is CASSRNYWGMGNNEQFF. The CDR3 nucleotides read TGTGCCAGCAGCCGAAACTACTGGGGGATGGGCAACAATGAGCAGTTCTTC.

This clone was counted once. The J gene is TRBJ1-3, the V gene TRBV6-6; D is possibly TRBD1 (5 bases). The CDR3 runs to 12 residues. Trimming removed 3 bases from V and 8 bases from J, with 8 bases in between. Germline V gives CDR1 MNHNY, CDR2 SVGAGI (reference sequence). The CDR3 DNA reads TGTGCCAGCAGTTATAGCAGGGACACCATATATTTT. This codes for CASSYSRDTIYF.

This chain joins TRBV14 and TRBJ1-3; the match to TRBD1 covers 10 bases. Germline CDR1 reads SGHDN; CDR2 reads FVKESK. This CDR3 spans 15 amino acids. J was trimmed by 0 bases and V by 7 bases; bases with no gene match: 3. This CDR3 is CASKDRGSSGNTIYF. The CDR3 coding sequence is TGTGCCAGCAAGGACAGGGGGAGCTCTGGAAACACCATATATTTT. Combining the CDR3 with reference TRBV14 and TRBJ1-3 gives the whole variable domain EAGVTQFPSHSVIEKGQTVTLRCDPISGHDNLYWYRRVMGKEIKFLLHFVKESKQDESGMPNNRFLAERTGGTYSTLKVQPAELEDSGVYFCASKDRGSSGNTIYFGEGSWLTVV.

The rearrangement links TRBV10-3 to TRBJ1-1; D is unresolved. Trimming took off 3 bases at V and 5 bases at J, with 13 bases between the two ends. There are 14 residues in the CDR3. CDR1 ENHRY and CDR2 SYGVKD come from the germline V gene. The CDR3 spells CAISDPQMGTEAFF. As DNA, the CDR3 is TGTGCCATCAGTGATCCCCAAATGGGGACTGAAGCTTTCTTT.

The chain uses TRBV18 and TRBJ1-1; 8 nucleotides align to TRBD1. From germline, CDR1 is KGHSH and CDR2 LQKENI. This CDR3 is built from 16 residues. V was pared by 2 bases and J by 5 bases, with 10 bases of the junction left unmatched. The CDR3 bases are TGTGCCAGCTCACCATCTTCGGACAGGGTTGGTACTGAAGCTTTCTTT. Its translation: CASSPSSDRVGTEAFF.

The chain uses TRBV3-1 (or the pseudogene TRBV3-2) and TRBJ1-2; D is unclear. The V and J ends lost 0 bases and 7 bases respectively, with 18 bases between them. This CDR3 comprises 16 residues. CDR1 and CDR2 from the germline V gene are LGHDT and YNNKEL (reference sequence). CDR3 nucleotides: TGTGCCAGCAGCCAAGATAGAGGAATTGGCTTGCGTGGCTACACCTTC. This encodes CASSQDRGIGLRGYTF.

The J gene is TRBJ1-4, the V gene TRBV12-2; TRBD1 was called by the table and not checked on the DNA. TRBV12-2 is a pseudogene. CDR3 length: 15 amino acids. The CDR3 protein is CASRFHSLSNEKLFF. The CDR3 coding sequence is TGTGCAAGTCGCTTTCACAGTCTCTCTAATGAAAAACTGTTTTTT.

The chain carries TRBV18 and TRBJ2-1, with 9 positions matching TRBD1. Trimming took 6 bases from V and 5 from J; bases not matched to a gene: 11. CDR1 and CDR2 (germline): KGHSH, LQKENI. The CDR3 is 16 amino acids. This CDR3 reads CASSQGAGQGNNEQFF. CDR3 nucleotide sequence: TGTGCCAGCTCCCAAGGGGCGGGACAGGGTAACAATGAGCAGTTCTTC. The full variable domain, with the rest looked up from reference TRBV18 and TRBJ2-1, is NAGVMQNPRHLVRRRGQEARLRCSPMKGHSHVYWYRQLPEEGLKFMVYLQKENIIDESGMPKERFSAEFPKEGPSILRIQQVVRGDSAAYFCASSQGAGQGNNEQFFGPGTRLTVL.

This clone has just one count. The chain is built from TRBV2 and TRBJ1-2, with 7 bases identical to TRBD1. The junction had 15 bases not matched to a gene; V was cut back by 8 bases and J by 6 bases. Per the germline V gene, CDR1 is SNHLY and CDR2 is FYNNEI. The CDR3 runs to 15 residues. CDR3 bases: TGTGCCAGCCGTGGGCAGTTACAGGGGCTACATGGCTACACCTTC. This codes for CASRGQLQGLHGYTF. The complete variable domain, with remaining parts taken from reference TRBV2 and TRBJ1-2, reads EPEVTQTPSHQVTQMGQEVILRCVPISNHLYFYWYRQILGQKVEFLVSFYNNEISEKSEIFDDQFSVERPDGSNFTLKIRSTKLEDSAMYFCASRGQLQGLHGYTFGSGTRLTVV.

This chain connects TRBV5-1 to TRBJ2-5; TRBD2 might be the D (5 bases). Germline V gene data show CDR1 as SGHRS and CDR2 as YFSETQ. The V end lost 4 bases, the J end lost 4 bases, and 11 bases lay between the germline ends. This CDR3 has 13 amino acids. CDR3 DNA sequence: TGCGCCAGCAGCGAAGGACTGGGAGAGACCCAGTACTTC. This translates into CASSEGLGETQYF.

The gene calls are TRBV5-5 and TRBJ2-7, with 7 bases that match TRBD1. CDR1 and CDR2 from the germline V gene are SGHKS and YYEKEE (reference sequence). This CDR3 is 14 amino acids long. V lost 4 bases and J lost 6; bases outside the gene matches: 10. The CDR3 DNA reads TGTGCCAGCAGCGCGACAGGGCGATTGGGCGAGCAGTACTTC. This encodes CASSATGRLGEQYF. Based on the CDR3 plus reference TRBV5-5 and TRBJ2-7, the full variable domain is DAGVTQSPTHLIKTRGQQVTLRCSPISGHKSVSWYQQVLGQGPQFIFQYYEKEERGRGNFPDRFSARQFPNYSSELNVNALLLGDSALYLCASSATGRLGEQYFGPGTRLTVT.

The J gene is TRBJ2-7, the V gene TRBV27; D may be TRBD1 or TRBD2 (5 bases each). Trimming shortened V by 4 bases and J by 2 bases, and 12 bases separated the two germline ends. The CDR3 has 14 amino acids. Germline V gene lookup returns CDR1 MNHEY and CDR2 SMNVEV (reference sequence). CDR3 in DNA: TGTGCCAGCAGTTCTGTTGGGGGACCCTACGAGCAGTACTTC. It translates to CASSSVGGPYEQYF.

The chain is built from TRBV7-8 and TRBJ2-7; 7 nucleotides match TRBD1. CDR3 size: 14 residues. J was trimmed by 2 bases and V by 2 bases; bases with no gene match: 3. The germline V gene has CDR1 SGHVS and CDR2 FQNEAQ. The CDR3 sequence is CASSLLGTAYEQYF. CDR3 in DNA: TGTGCCAGCAGCTTACTAGGGACAGCCTACGAGCAGTACTTC.

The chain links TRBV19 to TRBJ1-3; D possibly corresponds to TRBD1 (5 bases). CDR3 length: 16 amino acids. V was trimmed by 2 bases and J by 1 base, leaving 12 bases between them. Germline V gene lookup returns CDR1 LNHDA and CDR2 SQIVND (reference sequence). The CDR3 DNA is TGTGCCAGTAGTATAATAGGGGATGTTTCTGGAAACACCATATATTTT. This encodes CASSIIGDVSGNTIYF.

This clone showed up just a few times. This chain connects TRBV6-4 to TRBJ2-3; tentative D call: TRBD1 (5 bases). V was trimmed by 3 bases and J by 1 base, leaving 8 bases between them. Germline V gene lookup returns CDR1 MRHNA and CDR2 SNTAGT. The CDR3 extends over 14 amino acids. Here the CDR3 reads CASSDVGRTDTQYF. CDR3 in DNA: TGTGCCAGCAGTGATGTGGGGCGCACAGATACGCAGTATTTT.